This T cell receptor beta chain was sequenced during a study of T cell responses to AZD1222 COVID-19 vaccine (dated by TCRdb to 2020 to 2023). Some background on the complete study: AZD1222 recipients given second doses at about 4 weeks or at about 12 weeks were pooled, since spike-specific TCR depth and breadth were not found to differ between the two schedules. Trial participants were enrolled by age into subgroups of 18-55, 56-69 and 70-plus years, and 148, 28 and 57 TCR-sequenced participants, respectively, were included in these subgroups. TCR sequencing was performed for some 250 trial participants, of whom around 210 were given two doses of AZD1222 and around 26 were given two doses of MenACWY control vaccine.

Overall results and qualifications from the work: Epitopes outside the regions mutated in the B.1.351 and B.1.1.7 variants were reportedly recognized by nearly half of the unique spike-specific TCRs. Because no samples from the day 14 peak response were available, repertoires could be characterized only after the peak T cell response. Spike-specific TCR breadth and depth rose significantly after two AZD1222 doses compared with day 0 and with MenACWY recipients. In the small 56-69-year group, the increase in depth fell short of significance, most likely because of low power. Participants were mostly white British, with more females than males. The authors suggested clonal diversity may have been underestimated. CD4 TCRs associated with the vaccine covered the entire spike protein, and the dominant responses were in regions 160-218 and 743-854. Conclusions about previously exposed vaccinees are limited because only 5 or 6 AZD1222 recipients were SARS-CoV-2 seropositive at baseline.

The time point tag for this specimen amounts to: baseline before first vaccination. The vaccinee samples were drawn from two UK trials, COV001 and COV002, one of which was a single-blind randomized controlled phase 2/3 trial testing AZD1222 (ChAdOx1 nCoV-19) in healthy adults. Trial participant PBMC samples were collected at day 0 and day 28 after the second dose for TCRbeta chain sequencing. With regard to this clone: What antigen it recognizes has not been identified. No base-level quality is on record; no much larger clone is a single base apart.

The CDR3 regions of human TCRbeta chains were subjected to immunosequencing. The source study handled its data this way. TCRs in the repertoires were compared against a reference library of SARS-CoV-2-specific TCRs that had been generated with the MIRA antigen-specificity platform. Breadth was defined as the fraction of unique TCRs that were SARS-CoV-2-associated. Depth was defined as the fraction of total T cells that were SARS-CoV-2-associated. Using the MIRA data, each spike-specific TCR was mapped to the spike region that the TCR reacts to and placed in a CD4 or CD8 class. Log10-transformed breadth and depth values were compared by one-way ANOVA with Sidak's multiple comparisons tests. The clones in this table, taken by TCRdb from immuneACCESS, are in-frame only. Not every clone is retained; where verified, under half of the shortfall comes from an unresolved V gene, and the cause of the rest is unknown. That table gives V, J and clone size, and the DNA gave D and trimming. For this sample there are fewer than 120,000 clones; roughly 87% appear just once. The top ten clonotypes cover approximately 3% of the sample.

The sequence came from an adult in good health. The material sequenced was peripheral blood, taken on day 0 of AZD1222 vaccination.

The CDR3 protein: CASTVPGQGRSYEQYF. The DNA reads as follows: TGTGCCAGCACGGTACCAGGACAGGGAAGGTCCTACGAGCAGTACTTC. The V and J segments used are TRBV28 and TRBJ2-7; 8 bases in the middle match TRBD1. CDR1 MDHEN and CDR2 SYDVKM were looked up in the germline V gene. The germline V and J ends show losses of 7 bases and 1 base respectively, and no gene match explains 12 bases of the junction. The CDR3 has 16 amino acids, counting the end cysteine and phenylalanine. The read is trimmed to its CDR3 DNA, 48 bases read in frame from base 1.